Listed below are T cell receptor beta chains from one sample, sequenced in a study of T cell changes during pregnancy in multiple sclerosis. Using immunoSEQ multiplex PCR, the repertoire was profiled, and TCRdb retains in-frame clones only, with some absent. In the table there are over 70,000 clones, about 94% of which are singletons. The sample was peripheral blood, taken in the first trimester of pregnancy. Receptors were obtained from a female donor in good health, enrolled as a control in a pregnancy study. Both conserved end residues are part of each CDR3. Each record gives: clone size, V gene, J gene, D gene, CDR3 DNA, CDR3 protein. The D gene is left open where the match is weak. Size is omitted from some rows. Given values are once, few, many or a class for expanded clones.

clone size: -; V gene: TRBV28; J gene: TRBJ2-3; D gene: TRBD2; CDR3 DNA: TGTGCCAGCAGTTTTGCGGCGGGGGGGACAGATACGCAGTATTTT; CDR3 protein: CASSFAAGGTDTQYF
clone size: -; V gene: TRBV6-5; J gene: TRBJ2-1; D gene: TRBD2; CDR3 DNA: TGTGCCAGCAGTTTGACTAGCGGGGAATTCAATGAGCAGTTCTTC; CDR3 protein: CASSLTSGEFNEQFF
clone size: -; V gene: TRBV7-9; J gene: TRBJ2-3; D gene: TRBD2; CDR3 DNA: TGTGCCAGCAGCACCCGGGGGCGGGAGGTAATAGATACGCAGTATTTT; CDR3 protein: CASSTRGREVIDTQYF
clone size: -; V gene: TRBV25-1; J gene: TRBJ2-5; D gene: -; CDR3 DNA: TGTGCCAGCAGTGATCTAACACAGGTCCAAGAGACCCAGTACTTC; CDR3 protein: CASSDLTQVQETQYF
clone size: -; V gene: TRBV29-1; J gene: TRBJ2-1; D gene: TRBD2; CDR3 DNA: TGCAGCGTCGAGGGGACTAGCGGCGGTAATGAGAATGAGCAGTTCTTC; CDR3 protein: CSVEGTSGGNENEQFF
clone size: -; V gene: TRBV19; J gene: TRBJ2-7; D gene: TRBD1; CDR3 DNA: TGTGCCAGTAGCCAGGACCGGGACAGGGTTGGGGAGCAGTACTTC; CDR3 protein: CASSQDRDRVGEQYF
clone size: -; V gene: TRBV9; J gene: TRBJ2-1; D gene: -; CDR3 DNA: TGTGCCAGCAGCACTACAGGGTCCGTGTACAATGAGCAGTTCTTC; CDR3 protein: CASSTTGSVYNEQFF
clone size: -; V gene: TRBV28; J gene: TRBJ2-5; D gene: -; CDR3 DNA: TGTGCCAGCAGACATCAGGGCCTCCAAGAGACCCAGTACTTC; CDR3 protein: CASRHQGLQETQYF
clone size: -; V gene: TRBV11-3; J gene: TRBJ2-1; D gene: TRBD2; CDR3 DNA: TGTGCCAGCAGCTTAATAGGCGGGAGTGCCTACAATGAGCAGTTCTTC; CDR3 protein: CASSLIGGSAYNEQFF
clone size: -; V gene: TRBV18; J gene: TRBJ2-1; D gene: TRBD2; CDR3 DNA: TGTGCCAGCTCACCAATTCAGCTAGCGGGGGATGAGCAGTTCTTC; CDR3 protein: CASSPIQLAGDEQFF
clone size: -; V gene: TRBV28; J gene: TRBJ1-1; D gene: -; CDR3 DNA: TGTGCCAGCACCCCGGGGGGCATGGGGGTAGAAGCTTTCTTT; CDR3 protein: CASTPGGMGVEAFF
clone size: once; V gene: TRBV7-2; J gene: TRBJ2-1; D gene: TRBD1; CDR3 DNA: TGTGCCAGCAGCTCAGGGACAGGGGATTACAATGAGCAGTTCTTC; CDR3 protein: CASSSGTGDYNEQFF
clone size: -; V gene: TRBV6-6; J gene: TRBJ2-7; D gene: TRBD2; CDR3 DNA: TGTGCCAGCAGTTACGGGACTAGCAGCTACGAGCAGTACTTC; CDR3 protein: CASSYGTSSYEQYF
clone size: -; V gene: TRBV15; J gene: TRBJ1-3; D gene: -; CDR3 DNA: TGTGCCACCAGCACCACAGTCTCTGGAAACACCATATATTTT; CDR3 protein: CATSTTVSGNTIYF
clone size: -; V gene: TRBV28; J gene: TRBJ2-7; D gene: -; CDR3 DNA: TGTGCCAGCAGTTCCCCTAGGAAAGGCTCCTACGAGCAGTACTTC; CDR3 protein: CASSSPRKGSYEQYF
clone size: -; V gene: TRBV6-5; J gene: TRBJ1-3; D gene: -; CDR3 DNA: TGTGCCAGCAGTTCAGGGGTGGAAGGAAACACCATATATTTT; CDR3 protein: CASSSGVEGNTIYF
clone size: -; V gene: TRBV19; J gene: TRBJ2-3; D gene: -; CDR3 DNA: TGTGCCAGTACCCCTGCCCTATCTAGCACAGATACGCAGTATTTT; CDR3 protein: CASTPALSSTDTQYF